The 17 T cell receptor beta chains reported below all come from one sample, sequenced in a study of regulatory T cells in long-lasting Graves disease. Time point denoted: newly diagnosed GD, antithyroid drugs for less than 3 months. The TCR library used RNA extracted from PBMCs. Assembly of TCR beta libraries relied on iRepertoire HTBI primers together with Arm-PCR of CDR3 regions. TCRdb processed the multiplex PCR reads anew with MiXCR; each CDR3 protein has one entry. The sample records under 300,000 distinct CDR3 sequences, 15% to 20% being singletons. The same sample was also used in a study of T cells in Graves' hyperthyroidism and ophthalmopathy.

Sequenced here: peripheral blood mononuclear cells (PBMCs), sampled at new diagnosis, from a patient treated with antithyroid drugs. Every receptor here comes from a woman in her thirties with Graves disease.

This clonotype was counted many times. This chain joins TRBV29-1 and TRBJ2-5, with 7 bases lining up with TRBD1. Trimming took 4 bases from V and 7 from J; bases not matched to a gene: 9. This CDR3 is 13 amino acids long. Germline CDR1 and CDR2: SQVTM and ANQGSEA. CDR3 DNA: TGCAGCGTTGTAAGGGACAGCGAAGGGACCCAGTACTTC. This sequence encodes CSVVRDSEGTQYF.

This clonotype has at least ten counts. The rearrangement joins TRBV10-2 to TRBJ2-1; 15 bases match TRBD2. This CDR3 region has 16 residues. CDR1 WSHSY and CDR2 SAAADI come from the germline V gene. V was pared by 7 bases and J by 6 bases, with 7 bases of the junction left unmatched. CDR3 protein: CASIGGLAGGFNEQFF. In DNA, the CDR3 is TGCGCCAGCATTGGGGGACTAGCGGGGGGCTTCAATGAGCAGTTCTTC.

The table lists this clonotype with a few counts. The genes are TRBV27 and TRBJ1-2, with D maybe TRBD1 (5 bases). Per the germline V gene, CDR1 is MNHEY and CDR2 is SMNVEV (reference sequence). Trimming took 2 bases from V and 7 from J, leaving 17 bases between them. The CDR3 sequence is 15 residues long. The CDR3 loop reads CASSLARREIFGYTF. In DNA, the CDR3 is TGTGCCAGCAGTTTAGCCCGCAGGGAGATCTTTGGCTACACCTTC.

This clonotype has only one observation. This is likely an artifact of a read error, given a far larger clone one base away. The rearrangement joins TRBV20-1 to TRBJ2-1; D may be TRBD1 (5 bases). Trimming stripped 0 bases from V and 10 bases from J, with 16 bases between. In germline, CDR1 is DFQATT, CDR2 SNEGSKA (reference sequence). The CDR3 is 14 amino acids. CDR3 DNA sequence: TGCAGTGCTAGAGATCAGGGCAAAACCTACGAGCAGTTCTTC. This translates into CSARDQGKTYEQFF.

This clonotype was detected ten times or more. The chain has TRBV19 and TRBJ1-2; unclear D gene. This CDR3 is 14 amino acids long. Deletions cut 3 bases from V and 5 bases from J, with 13 bases between. CDR1 is LNHDA and CDR2 is SQIVND in the germline V gene (reference sequence). As DNA, the CDR3 is TGTGCCAGTAGTATTGGCGCGTCCGGGTATGGCTACACCTTC. Its translation is CASSIGASGYGYTF.

This clonotype has ten or more counts. The genes are TRBV7-9 and TRBJ1-3; D is uncertain. Germline lookup yields CDR1 SEHNR and CDR2 FQNEAQ (reference sequence). Trimming took 5 bases from V and 5 from J, leaving 16 bases between them. The CDR3 spans 15 residues. As DNA, the CDR3 is TGTGCCAGCAGCCCACCCGAGGGCCGAAGAAACACCATATATTTT. Amino acid sequence: CASSPPEGRRNTIYF.

The chain has TRBV11-2 and TRBJ2-5; 12 bases agree with TRBD2. Per germline, CDR1 SGHAT and CDR2 FQNNGV. J lost 2 bases, V lost 5 bases, and 6 bases had no gene match. The CDR3 spans 16 residues. CDR3 DNA sequence: TGTGCCAGCAGCACCTGGACTAGCGGGGTACAAGAGACCCAGTACTTC. The encoded protein is CASSTWTSGVQETQYF.

The chain couples TRBV29-1 to TRBJ2-3; 9 nucleotides align to TRBD2. Germline CDR1 reads SQVTM; CDR2 reads ANQGSEA. The CDR3 covers 14 residues. The trim removed 7 bases at V and 6 bases at J, leaving 11 bases unmatched. The CDR3 region has the DNA TGCAGCGCTTCGACTAGCGGAGGTGGGGATACGCAGTATTTT. Its protein is CSASTSGGGDTQYF.

The chain recombines TRBV20-1 with TRBJ2-5; the match to TRBD2 covers 12 bases. The germline CDR1 and CDR2 sequences are DFQATT and SNEGSKA (reference sequence). The CDR3 is 15 residues long. The V gene end was trimmed by 2 bases and the J gene end by 3 bases; junction bases not matched to a gene: 4. CDR3 coding DNA: TGCAGTGCTAGATGCTCTAGCGGGGGGGAAGAGACCCAGTACTTC. Protein: CSARCSSGGEETQYF.

This clonotype was observed at least ten times. The V and J genes are TRBV18 and TRBJ2-5; D possibly corresponds to TRBD2 (5 bases). The V gene lost 0 bases and the J gene lost 2 bases, with 7 bases spanning the gap. CDR1 KGHSH and CDR2 LQKENI come from the germline V gene. This CDR3 has 14 amino acids. The CDR3 reads CASSPPSGQETQYF. The CDR3 DNA sequence: TGTGCCAGCTCACCACCGTCGGGACAAGAGACCCAGTACTTC.

A word on this clonotype: Germline and junction disagree at one end, which may indicate a read error. J is TRBJ1-2 and V is TRBV5-1, with D perhaps matching TRBD1 (6 bases). Germline V CDR1 and CDR2: SGHRS, YFSETQ. This CDR3 is built from 18 residues. CDR3 nucleotides: TGCGCCAGCACCTTGAATCCCATGGACAGCCGACGGGCCTATGGCTACACCTTC. It codes for CASTLNPMDSRRAYGYTF.

This clonotype has a count of ten or more. The genes are TRBV3-1 and TRBJ1-5, with TRBD1 matching 7 bases. V dropped 1 base and J dropped 7; count of bases not matched to a gene: 7. Germline CDR1 and CDR2: LGHDT and YNNKEL (reference sequence). The CDR3 loop spans 15 amino acids. CDR3 residues: CASSQGEGAWQPQHF. CDR3 DNA: TGTGCCAGCAGCCAAGGAGAGGGGGCATGGCAGCCCCAGCATTTT.

This clonotype was recorded only once. This chain uses TRBV7-8 with TRBJ2-3, with a weak D call TRBD1 (6 bases). The CDR3 loop spans 14 amino acids. Trimming took off 5 bases at V and 2 bases at J, with 11 bases between the two ends. Germline V gene lookup returns CDR1 SGHVS and CDR2 FQNEAQ. CDR3: CASSGTHSTDTQYF. The CDR3 DNA reads as TGTGCCAGCAGCGGGACACACTCCACAGATACGCAGTATTTT.

This clonotype was found many times. V and J are TRBV6-1 and TRBJ2-6; D remains ambiguous. The CDR3 loop spans 14 amino acids. The V gene lost 5 bases and the J gene lost 0 bases, with 5 bases spanning the gap. Germline values: CDR1 MNHNS, CDR2 SASEGT. Here the CDR3 reads CASSRFSGANVLTF. The CDR3 region has the DNA TGTGCCAGCAGTCGCTTCTCTGGGGCCAACGTCCTGACTTTC.

This clonotype was seen many times. The chain links TRBV11-2 to TRBJ1-2; no clear D. Looked up from germline, CDR1 is SGHAT and CDR2 is FQNNGV. V was clipped by 3 bases and J by 7 bases, with 15 bases between them. The CDR3 contains 14 residues. CDR3 sequence: CASSFFGQASGYTF. The CDR3 coding sequence is TGTGCCAGCAGCTTTTTCGGGCAGGCCAGTGGCTACACCTTC. The variable domain in full, with the rest retrieved from reference TRBV11-2 and TRBJ1-2, is EAGVAQSPRYKIIEKRQSVAFWCNPISGHATLYWYQQILGQGPKLLIQFQNNGVVDDSQLPKDRFSAERLKGVDSTLKIQPAKLEDSAVYLCASSFFGQASGYTFGSGTRLTVV.

This clonotype occurred many times. The chain has TRBV5-5 and TRBJ1-1; 7 nucleotides align to TRBD1. The CDR3 contains 14 residues. Germline loops: CDR1 SGHKS, CDR2 YYEKEE (reference sequence). Trimming at V came to 3 bases and at J to 2 bases, leaving 4 bases not matched to a gene. The CDR3 is CASSSTGANTEAFF. The CDR3 nucleotides are TGTGCCAGCAGCTCAACAGGGGCTAACACTGAAGCTTTCTTT.

This clonotype was picked up a small number of times. A much more abundant neighbour one base away suggests this may be a read error. The conserved phenylalanine or tryptophan normally closing the CDR3 is absent here, so this likely arose from a read error. The rearrangement links TRBV11-2 to TRBJ1-1, with D maybe TRBD1 (6 bases). V lost 2 bases and J 3 bases, leaving 16 bases between the germline ends. The CDR3 consists of 16 residues. Germline V lookup: CDR1 SGHAT, CDR2 FQNNGV. The CDR3 reads CASSLTGGAGDTEAFY. The CDR3 DNA reads TGTGCCAGCAGCTTAACGGGGGGCGCAGGGGACACTGAAGCTTTCTAT.